What follows describes a single T cell receptor beta chain. Germline CDR1 and CDR2: LNHDA and SQIVND (reference sequence). The CDR3 sequence is 14 residues long. V lost 3 bases and J 6 bases, leaving 12 bases between the germline ends. Original analysis: Estimation of nucleated cell counts was performed using reference gene primer amplification. Sequencing used immunoSEQ multiplex PCR; TCRdb keeps in-frame clones, though not all of them. V and J calls and clone size follow that table, whereas D and trimming were derived from the DNA. This sample has 55,000 to 65,000 clones; approximately 86% occur once, and the top ten carry over 9.5%. This sample was included in a study of blood T cell repertoires in COVID-19. About the study: T cells, B-cell-depleted T cells, or PBMCs provided the cDNA or gDNA that served as material.

The receptor was isolated from a human donor with acute or convalescent COVID-19. The donor label of this sample is uncertain. The gene calls are TRBV19 and TRBJ2-1; no definite D call. The sample taken for sequencing was peripheral blood. CDR3 bases: TGTGCCAGTAGTATTTCCACTGTAACCAATGAGCAGTTCTTC. It encodes CASSISTVTNEQFF.